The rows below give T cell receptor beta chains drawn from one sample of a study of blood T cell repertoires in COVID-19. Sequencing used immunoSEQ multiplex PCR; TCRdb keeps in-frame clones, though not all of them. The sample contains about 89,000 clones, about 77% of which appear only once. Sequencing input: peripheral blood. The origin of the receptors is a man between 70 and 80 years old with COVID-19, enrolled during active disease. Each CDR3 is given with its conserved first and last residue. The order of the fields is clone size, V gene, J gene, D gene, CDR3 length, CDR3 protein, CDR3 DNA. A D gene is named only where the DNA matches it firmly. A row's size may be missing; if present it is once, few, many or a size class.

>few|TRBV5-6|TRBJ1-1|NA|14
CASSLYSGYTEAFF
TGTGCCAGCAGCTTGTACTCGGGTTACACTGAAGCTTTCTTT
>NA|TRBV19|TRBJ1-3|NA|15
CASSSLDRDSLPIYF
TGTGCCAGTAGTTCCCTAGACCGGGACTCCTTGCCCATATATTTT
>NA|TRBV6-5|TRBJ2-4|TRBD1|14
CASRTGVAKNIQYF
TGTGCCAGCAGGACAGGGGTAGCCAAAAACATTCAGTACTTC
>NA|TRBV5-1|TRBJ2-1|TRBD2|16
CASSTLSGGGHNEQFF
TGCGCCAGCAGCACCCTTAGCGGGGGGGGCCACAATGAGCAGTTCTTC
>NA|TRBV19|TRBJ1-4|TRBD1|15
CASSVLTGGGEKLFF
TGTGCCAGTAGTGTTTTGACAGGGGGAGGTGAAAAACTGTTTTTT
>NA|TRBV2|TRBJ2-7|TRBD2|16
CASSAGLAGVSYEQYF
TGTGCCAGCAGCGCGGGACTAGCGGGAGTCTCCTACGAGCAGTACTTC
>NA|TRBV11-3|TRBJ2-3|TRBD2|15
CASSFTSGFTDTQYF
TGTGCCAGCAGCTTTACTAGCGGCTTCACAGATACGCAGTATTTT
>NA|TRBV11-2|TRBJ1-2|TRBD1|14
CASTRTGSHYGYTF
TGTGCCAGCACCCGGACAGGGAGCCACTATGGCTACACCTTC
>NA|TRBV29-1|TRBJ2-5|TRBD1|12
CSDQGAGETQYF
TGCAGCGACCAGGGGGCTGGGGAGACCCAGTACTTC
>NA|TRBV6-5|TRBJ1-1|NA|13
CASSREVDTEAFF
TGTGCCAGCAGCAGGGAGGTCGACACTGAAGCTTTCTTT
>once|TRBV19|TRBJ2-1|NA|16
CASSIPGRGRGNEQFF
TGTGCCAGTAGTATCCCCGGTAGGGGCCGCGGCAATGAGCAGTTCTTC
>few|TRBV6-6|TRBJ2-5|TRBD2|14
CASRGTSGLETQYF
TGTGCCAGCAGAGGGACTAGCGGCCTGGAGACCCAGTACTTC
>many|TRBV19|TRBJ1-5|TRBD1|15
CASRGGQGGNQPQHF
TGTGCCAGTAGGGGGGGACAGGGAGGCAATCAGCCCCAGCATTTT
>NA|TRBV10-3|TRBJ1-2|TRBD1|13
CAIRGTANYGYTF
TGTGCCATCAGGGGGACAGCTAACTATGGCTACACCTTC
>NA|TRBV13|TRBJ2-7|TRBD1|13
CASSARQGAEQYF
TGTGCCAGCAGCGCCCGACAGGGGGCCGAGCAGTACTTC
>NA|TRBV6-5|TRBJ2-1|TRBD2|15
CASSSGAGGSNEQFF
TGTGCCAGCAGTTCGGGGGCGGGAGGATCCAATGAGCAGTTCTTC
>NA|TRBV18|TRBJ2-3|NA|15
CASSPGDGYTDTQYF
TGTGCCAGCTCACCAGGAGACGGATACACAGATACGCAGTATTTT
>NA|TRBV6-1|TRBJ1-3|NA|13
CASESGLGNTIYF
TGTGCCAGCGAGTCGGGGTTAGGAAACACCATATATTTT
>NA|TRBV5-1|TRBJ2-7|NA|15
CASSVGPGDTYEQYF
TGCGCCAGCAGCGTAGGACCGGGAGACACCTACGAGCAGTACTTC
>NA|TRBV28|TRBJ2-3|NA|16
CASSLPSTSSTDTQYF
TGTGCCAGCAGTTTACCATCTACCTCTAGCACAGATACGCAGTATTTT